The 11 T cell receptor beta chains in this list originate from one sample, sequenced in a study of shared clonotypes between healthy human individuals. The method was immunoSEQ multiplex PCR; TCRdb's version includes in-frame clones alone and lacks a portion of them. The sample has 2,100,000 or so clones; approximately 94% are singletons. Sequencing was carried out using naive CD4+ T cells sorted from blood. The subset denotes: CD45RA+ positively selected. All receptors come from a man between 18 and 29 years old in good health.

This rearrangement joins TRBV6-5 to TRBJ1-2; D is possibly TRBD1 (5 bases). Germline V CDR1 and CDR2: MNHEY, SVGAGI. The CDR3 extends over 15 amino acids. V lost 0 bases and J 7 bases, leaving 15 bases between the germline ends. This chain's CDR3 is CASSYSVWDQGGYTF. CDR3 nucleotide sequence: TGTGCCAGCAGTTACTCCGTTTGGGACCAGGGTGGCTACACCTTC.

V is TRBV11-2 and J is TRBJ1-2; possible D gene TRBD1, 6 bases. CDR3 length: 15 amino acids. Trimming removed 5 bases at V and 5 bases at J, with 18 bases between. CDR1 and CDR2 (germline): SGHAT, FQNNGV. In DNA form, the CDR3 reads TGTGCCAGCAGCCACGACCAGGGGACCCCTTATGGCTACACCTTC. Translation gives CASSHDQGTPYGYTF.

The rearrangement links TRBV7-2 to TRBJ2-7; D gene ambiguous. The V and J ends lost 5 bases and 3 bases respectively, with 11 bases between them. The germline gives CDR1 SGHTA, CDR2 FQGNSA. This CDR3 comprises 13 residues. The CDR3 DNA follows: TGTGCCAGCAGCGCCGGAGAGCTCTACGAGCAGTACTTC. As protein: CASSAGELYEQYF.

This chain links TRBV5-4 with TRBJ1-3; 7 nucleotides agree with TRBD1. The CDR3 sequence is 16 residues long. Germline V gene lookup returns CDR1 SGHNT and CDR2 YYREEE (reference sequence). J gave up 2 bases and V 4 bases, and 9 bases lay outside the gene matches. DNA of the CDR3: TGTGCCAGCAGCCAAGGGGGACAGCTCCCTGGAAACACCATATATTTT. Translation gives CASSQGGQLPGNTIYF.

A remark on this clone: Other DNA sequences of this sample code for an identical CDR3. The V and J genes are TRBV30 and TRBJ1-5; the match to TRBD1 covers 7 bases. The V gene's germline CDR1 is GTSNPN and CDR2 SVGIG (reference sequence). The CDR3 runs to 13 residues. Trimming cost V 3 bases and J 2 bases; bases outside gene matches: 1. CDR3 sequence (DNA): TGTGCCTGGAGCGACAGGGGCAATCAGCCCCAGCATTTT. The encoded protein is CAWSDRGNQPQHF.

This clone was seen once. The gene calls are TRBV25-1 and TRBJ2-7; TRBD1 agrees at 9 bases. Germline V gives CDR1 MGHDK, CDR2 SYGVNS. This CDR3 is 15 amino acids long. V shed 0 bases, J shed 3 bases, and the junction held 3 bases outside the gene matches. The DNA for the CDR3 is TGTGCCAGCAGTGAATACACAGGGGGCGGCTACGAGCAGTACTTC. Translated, it gives CASSEYTGGGYEQYF.

This chain links TRBV5-4 with TRBJ2-1, with 8 bases that match TRBD2. Germline lookup yields CDR1 SGHNT and CDR2 YYREEE (reference sequence). Trimming took 4 bases from V and 9 from J; bases not matched to a gene: 15. The length of the CDR3 is 16 residues. CDR3 loop: CASSLPTSGGVTEQFF. Here the CDR3 DNA reads TGTGCCAGCAGCCTACCTACTAGCGGAGGGGTCACTGAGCAGTTCTTC.

The chain is built from TRBV19 and TRBJ2-7, with D unresolved. This CDR3 contains 15 residues. The ends were cut back, 2 bases at V and 0 bases at J, with 11 bases in the middle. Germline loops: CDR1 LNHDA, CDR2 SQIVND (reference sequence). In DNA form, the CDR3 reads TGTGCCAGTAGTATAAGTCTCACAAGCTCCTACGAGCAGTACTTC. This codes for CASSISLTSSYEQYF.

Comment on this clone: At the DNA level, this CDR3 is encoded by other sequences in the same sample as well. The chain is built from TRBV10-3 and TRBJ2-7, with D perhaps TRBD1 or TRBD2 (6 bases each). The CDR3 totals 14 residues. Trimming stripped 0 bases from V and 4 bases from J, with 10 bases between. In germline, CDR1 is ENHRY, CDR2 SYGVKD. Written as DNA, the CDR3 is TGTGCCATCAGTGAGTCCGTAGGGGGGTACGAGCAGTACTTC. It specifies CAISESVGGYEQYF.

This chain uses TRBV7-6 with TRBJ1-3, with 10 positions matching TRBD1. The CDR3 is made up of 16 amino acids. With 6 bases clipped from V and 0 bases from J, the junction kept 5 bases outside the gene matches. Germline V gene data show CDR1 as SGHVS and CDR2 as FNYEAQ. CDR3 region: CASRETGGASGNTIYF. The CDR3 coding sequence is TGTGCCAGCAGGGAGACAGGGGGCGCCTCTGGAAACACCATATATTTT.

The chain uses TRBV6-1 and TRBJ2-1; 10 bases agree with TRBD2. In germline, CDR1 is MNHNS, CDR2 SASEGT. The CDR3 is 15 amino acids. V shed 4 bases, J shed 6 bases, and the junction held 6 bases outside the gene matches. The CDR3 sequence: CASSAGTSAFNEQFF. The CDR3 DNA follows: TGTGCCAGCAGTGCAGGGACTAGCGCTTTCAATGAGCAGTTCTTC.